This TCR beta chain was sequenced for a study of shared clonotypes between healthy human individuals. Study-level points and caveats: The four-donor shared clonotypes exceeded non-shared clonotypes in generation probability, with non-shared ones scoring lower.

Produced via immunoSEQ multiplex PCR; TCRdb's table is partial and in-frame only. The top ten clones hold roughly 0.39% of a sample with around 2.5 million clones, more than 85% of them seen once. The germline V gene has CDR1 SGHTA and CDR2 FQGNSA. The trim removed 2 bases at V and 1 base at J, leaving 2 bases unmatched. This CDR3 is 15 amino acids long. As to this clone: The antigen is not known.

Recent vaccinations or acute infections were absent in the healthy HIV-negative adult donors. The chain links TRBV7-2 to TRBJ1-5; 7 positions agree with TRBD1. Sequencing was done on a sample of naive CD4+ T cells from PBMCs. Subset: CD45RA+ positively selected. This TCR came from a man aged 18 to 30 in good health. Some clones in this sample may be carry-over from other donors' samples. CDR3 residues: CASSLKGGSNQPQHF. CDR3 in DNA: TGTGCCAGCAGCTTAAAAGGGGGCAGCAATCAGCCCCAGCATTTT.